The clone carrying this T cell receptor (beta chain) showed up just a few times. The antigen is undetermined. V dropped 1 base and J dropped 10 bases, with 11 bases sitting between them. Per the germline V gene, CDR1 is SGHVS and CDR2 is FNYEAQ. The CDR3 consists of 13 residues. This sample was included in a study of T cell repertoires in cytomegalovirus infection. Overall study findings and caveats: Dominating the ex vivo response were TCR beta clonotypes that were CMV-specific and HLA-C-restricted.

TCRdb recomputed calls from the reads with MiXCR, one row per CDR3 protein. Of around 170,000 distinct CDR3 sequences listed, 15% to 20% are singletons. The rearrangement joins TRBV7-6 to TRBJ2-1; no firm D call. Material for sequencing was CD8+ T cells from PBMCs. The origin of this receptor is a human donor in good health (CMV status not recorded). Some clones in this sample may be carry-over from other donors' samples. The CDR3 nucleotides are TGTGCCAGCAGCTTAGACCAAGCTGTGGAGCAGTTCTTC. Protein sequence: CASSLDQAVEQFF.